This record concerns one T cell receptor (beta chain) sequence. The sample belongs to a study of cytomegalovirus exposure and HLA in healthy donors. The CDR3 consists of 16 residues. Germline-derived CDR1 and CDR2 are ENHRY and SYGVKD. Trimming cost V 7 bases and J 0 bases; bases outside gene matches: 9. The PCR made use of 60 Vbeta and 13 Jbeta primers. TCRdb's copy holds only in-frame clones and misses some; the assay was immunoSEQ multiplex PCR. This sample's table reports over 200,000 clones. Material: PBMCs. This chain connects TRBV10-3 to TRBJ1-3, with 7 nucleotides matching TRBD1. This TCR was recovered from a woman younger than 45 in good health and CMV-seropositive. As DNA, the CDR3 is TGTGCCATCACTTCCGGGACAGACTTCTCTGGAAACACCATATATTTT. This codes for CAITSGTDFSGNTIYF.